This TCR beta chain was sequenced for a study of cytomegalovirus exposure and HLA in healthy donors. Donors were drawn from the approximately 120-subject validation cohort, separate from the approximately 640-subject first cohort. Profiling relied on immunoSEQ multiplex PCR, and the TCRdb table lists in-frame clones only, not all of them. The sample carries about 350,000 clones, roughly nine tenths recorded once. V was clipped by 4 bases and J by 0 bases, with 11 bases between them. The CDR3 is 15 residues long. The germline V gene encodes CDR1 SGHRS and CDR2 YFSETQ. Source material: PBMCs. The chain joins TRBV5-1 to TRBJ1-3; D perhaps matches TRBD1 (5 bases). The TCR originated in a woman between 25 and 40 years old in good health and CMV-seropositive. The CDR3 nucleotides are TGCGCCAGCAGCAGGGACGCCAACTCTGGAAACACCATATATTTT. It translates to CASSRDANSGNTIYF.